The 14 T cell receptor beta chains presented below share a single source sample, sequenced in a study of blood T cell repertoires in COVID-19. Measured with immunoSEQ multiplex PCR; TCRdb has only the in-frame clones, and not every one. The sample lists approximately 210,000 clones, around 82% occurring once. Sequences were obtained from PBMCs or T cells enriched from blood (not recorded which). The source of these receptors is a woman aged 45-65 years with acute COVID-19.

V gene TRBV28 combines with J gene TRBJ2-1, with D uncertain. V gave up 5 bases and J gave up 6 bases, with 8 bases separating them. Germline assignment: CDR1 MDHEN and CDR2 SYDVKM. The CDR3 loop spans 12 amino acids. CDR3 amino acids: CASSTESNEQFF. The CDR3 coding sequence is TGTGCCAGCAGTACGGAGTCCAATGAGCAGTTCTTC.

The chain combines TRBV7-9 with TRBJ1-4, with TRBD1 as a possible D gene (5 bases). Trimming took off 3 bases at V and 8 bases at J, with 13 bases between the two ends. The CDR3 runs to 14 residues. Germline-derived CDR1 and CDR2 are SEHNR and FQNEAQ (reference sequence). The CDR3 bases are TGTGCCAGCAGCTTCACGGCCTCAGGGGAAAAACTGTTTTTT. This translates into CASSFTASGEKLFF. The whole variable domain, remainder taken from reference TRBV7-9 and TRBJ1-4, is DTGVSQNPRHKITKRGQNVTFRCDPISEHNRLYWYRQTLGQGPEFLTYFQNEAQLEKSRLLSDRFSAERPKGSFSTLEIQRTEQGDSAMYLCASSFTASGEKLFFGSGTQLSVL.

This clone is a singleton in its sample. V is TRBV11-2 and J is TRBJ1-4; D possibly corresponds to TRBD1 (6 bases). Per the germline V gene, CDR1 is SGHAT and CDR2 is FQNNGV. This CDR3 contains 15 residues. Between the trimmed V and J ends, which lost 5 bases and 4 bases, there was a span of 14 bases. CDR3 sequence (DNA): TGTGCCAGCAGCGATCGGACAGCGCGTAATGAAAAACTGTTTTTT. It is translated as CASSDRTARNEKLFF.

The chain is built from TRBV7-2 and TRBJ1-2; TRBD1 matches 7 bases. CDR1 is SGHTA, CDR2 FQGNSA, per germline. CDR3 length equals 14 residues. The ends lost 3 bases at V and 5 bases at J; junction bases unmatched: 6. The DNA for the CDR3 is TGTGCCAGCAGCTTGAACAGGGGATGGTATGGCTACACCTTC. Translating gives CASSLNRGWYGYTF.

V usage is TRBV7-3 and J usage is TRBJ2-7; a weak D match, TRBD1 (6 bases). Trimming removed 6 bases from V and 11 bases from J, with 11 bases in between. This CDR3 is built from 10 residues. Germline CDR1 is SGHTA and CDR2 is FQGTGA. The CDR3, as DNA: TGTGCCAGCAGATTACAGGGTGAGTACGTC. Residues: CASRLQGEYV.

The table lists this clone with a few counts. The rearrangement links TRBV27 to TRBJ1-2, with D possibly being TRBD1 (6 bases). The germline V gene has CDR1 MNHEY and CDR2 SMNVEV (reference sequence). V was clipped by 0 bases and J by 7 bases, with 21 bases between them. The CDR3 runs to 17 residues. The CDR3 loop is CASSLSRWAGAVGGYTF. CDR3 sequence (DNA): TGTGCCAGCAGTTTATCAAGGTGGGCAGGGGCAGTTGGTGGCTACACCTTC.

This clone was observed a few times. This sequence joins TRBV7-9 and TRBJ2-2; 9 nucleotides agree with TRBD1. CDR1 is SEHNR and CDR2 is FQNEAQ in the germline V gene (reference sequence). V lost 3 bases to trimming and J lost 0 bases; unmatched junction nucleotides: 8. This CDR3 has 18 amino acids. The CDR3 coding sequence is TGTGCCAGCAGCTTCCCCACAGGGGGCGCCCCGAACACCGGGGAGCTGTTTTTT. Its protein is CASSFPTGGAPNTGELFF.

The V gene is TRBV19, the J gene TRBJ1-5, with D perhaps matching TRBD1 (5 bases). CDR3 size: 17 residues. Trimming cost V 4 bases and J 1 base, with 17 bases left between them. The germline gives CDR1 LNHDA, CDR2 SQIVND (reference sequence). The CDR3 nucleotides are TGTGCCAGTAGTACTCGGACATTTCACATGAGCAATCAGCCCCAGCATTTT. Its translation: CASSTRTFHMSNQPQHF.

The chain uses TRBV7-8 and TRBJ2-3; 11 bases align to TRBD2. From germline, CDR1 is SGHVS and CDR2 FQNEAQ. V shed 8 bases, J shed 5 bases, and the junction held 9 bases outside the gene matches. The CDR3 spans 15 residues. The DNA of the CDR3 is TGTGCCAGCCGCATTAGCGGGGGGGCCGGAGATACGCAGTATTTT. It encodes CASRISGGAGDTQYF. Full variable domain (rest looked up from reference TRBV7-8 and TRBJ2-3): GAGVSQSPRYKVAKRGQDVALRCDPISGHVSLFWYQQALGQGPEFLTYFQNEAQLDKSGLPSDRFFAERPEGSVSTLKIQRTQQEDSAVYLCASRISGGAGDTQYFGPGTRLTVL.

The chain employs TRBV5-6 and TRBJ2-3; TRBD1 agrees at 8 bases. The germline V gene has CDR1 SGHDT and CDR2 YYEEEE. CDR3 length: 12 residues. The V segment lost 4 bases and the J segment 11 bases; nucleotides outside the gene matches: 6. DNA of the CDR3: TGTGCCAGCAGCCCCCGGGACAGGCGGCAGTATTTT. Translating it yields CASSPRDRRQYF.

This clone appeared many times. V gene TRBV7-9 combines with J gene TRBJ1-5; TRBD1 matches at 9 bases. V lost 1 base to trimming and J lost 2 bases; unmatched junction nucleotides: 9. The germline V gene encodes CDR1 SEHNR and CDR2 FQNEAQ (reference sequence). The CDR3 extends over 18 amino acids. Written as DNA, the CDR3 is TGTGCCAGCAGCTTAGTTGTTAAGGACAGGGGCGGCAATCAGCCCCAGCATTTT. Translation gives CASSLVVKDRGGNQPQHF.

The chain carries TRBV12-3 or TRBV12-4 and TRBJ2-5; D gene ambiguous. The germline V and J ends were trimmed by 2 bases and 3 bases, with 7 bases remaining between them. The length of the CDR3 is 13 residues. The CDR3 DNA follows: TGTGCCAGCAGTTTACCCCCAGAAGAGACCCAGTACTTC. Its protein product is CASSLPPEETQYF.

This clone was seen repeatedly, ten times or more. The chain carries TRBV6-5 and TRBJ1-5, with D hard to call. The V end was cut by 2 bases, the J end by 4 bases, with 6 bases between. CDR1 is MNHEY and CDR2 is SVGAGI in the germline V gene. The CDR3 is 13 amino acids. The CDR3 region is CASSYGPNQPQHF. The CDR3 DNA is TGTGCCAGCAGTTACGGGCCTAATCAGCCCCAGCATTTT.

The V call is TRBV5-1, the J call TRBJ2-4, with TRBD1 matching over 10 bases. The germline CDR1 and CDR2 sequences are SGHRS and YFSETQ. The CDR3 spans 16 residues. Trimming removed 0 bases from V and 5 bases from J; junction bases left unmatched: 5. This chain's CDR3 is CASSLAGTGAQNIQYF. DNA of the CDR3: TGCGCCAGCAGCTTGGCCGGGACAGGGGCCCAAAACATTCAGTACTTC.